This T cell receptor (beta chain) was profiled in a study of cytomegalovirus exposure and HLA in healthy donors. The PCR used 60 Vbeta and 13 Jbeta primers. TCRdb's table, derived via immunoSEQ multiplex PCR, lists solely in-frame clones and lacks some. The sample consists of approximately 110,000 clones, nearly 75% of them appearing once. Findings and caveats of the study: The dataset shows that most TCR sequences were rare, while some public TCRs occurred in many donors. Association of a missense DCLRE1C variant with TCR beta V- and J-gene trimming was reported in a later analysis. There were reportedly fewer N-insertions in an Asian-associated ancestry cluster than the roughly 670-donor mean, in a later analysis.

The CDR3 is made up of 13 amino acids. V was clipped by 4 bases and J by 14 bases, with 15 bases between them. Germline lookup yields CDR1 MNHEY and CDR2 SVGAGI. As for this clone: The antigen remains undetermined.

The sample consisted of PBMCs. This clonotype was obtained from a young man in good health and CMV-seropositive. The chain combines TRBV6-5 with TRBJ1-6; D is perhaps TRBD1 (6 bases). The CDR3 DNA reads as TGTGCCAGCAGTTTTCCTAGCAGGGGTACCCTCCACTTT. Its translation is CASSFPSRGTLHF.